This TCR beta chain came from a study of T cells in Graves' hyperthyroidism and ophthalmopathy (dated by TCRdb to between 2018 and 2021). About the investigation overall: TCR V-J signatures able to tell the groups apart were searched for in a discovery cohort of 90 to 100 patients, of whom about 40 had Graves' ophthalmopathy and more than 55 had stable Graves' hyperthyroidism. For training and testing, the 80 to 100 patients in the discovery cohort were randomly divided in a 7:3 ratio. The paper describes TCR Vbeta CDR3 sequencing of more than 120 peripheral blood samples, made up of 43 ophthalmopathy patients, 70 to 75 hyperthyroidism patients and roughly 17 progressor patients. Prospective prediction of ophthalmopathy was tested in an independent validation cohort consisting of fewer than 20 hyperthyroidism patients and some 15 patients who later progressed to ophthalmopathy. After blood sampling, hyperthyroidism patients were treated with methimazole at a starting dose of 30 mg daily, and ophthalmopathy patients were treated with high-dose intravenous methylprednisolone. In addition, the study compared T-cell repertoires in thyroid tissue and in blood from roughly six Graves' hyperthyroidism patients.

TCR beta CDR3 regions were amplified from RNA transcripts. A first-round RT-PCR of the TCR CDR3 used the HTBI primer set with the Qiagen OneStep RT-PCR kit. A second multiplex PCR round built the libraries, followed by size selection and purification. The libraries were sequenced on an Illumina HiSeq2000 using paired-end 100 bp reads. Per the original workflow: SOAPnuke was used to process the raw data, throwing out any read that contained adapters or uncalled bases, had a mean Phred below 15, or lacked an exact constant-primer or identifier match. COPE v1.2.5 was used to merge high-quality paired reads, and clonotypes were defined as unique nucleotide sequences. MiTCR v1.1 was used to align the clonotypes against IMGT TRBV, TRBD and TRBJ reference segments. The analysis included only V-J combinations with a frequency above 0.0001, which together covered 99.2% of the repertoires. The TCS score was defined as F50 (clonal expansion) divided by E x V (chaos), with BLOSUM62-based TCRdist calculated between CDR3 peptides within each V-J. Welch's t-statistics and random forest reduced 514 V-J features to 10 to 15, which were used in a naive Bayes classifier (R e1071). The Morisita-Horn index was used to measure how similar the thyroid and blood repertoires were. TCRdb reprocessing: public reads trimmed at Q25 with fastp, clones called with MiXCR, in-frame beta chains kept. CDR3 protein sequences are deduplicated, and each keeps its most common genes and DNA. The V and J calls were not made by the authors but by TCRdb's processing. This sample gives 75,000 to 100,000 distinct CDR3 sequences in total; around 42% of them show up just once. 9.5% to 13% of the sample is held by the ten biggest clonotypes.

Findings and caveats that apply to the study as a whole: Blood samples also contained most of the expanded thyroid clonotypes (frequency above 0.001), which suggests that blood repertoires may reflect thyroid immune responses. A model built on a 13 V-J signature distinguished ophthalmopathy from stable hyperthyroidism, reaching 87.88% sensitivity and about 81% specificity in cross-validation and 80%/75% in testing. Sample size was not statistically predetermined, and blinding of investigators to group allocation was not performed. In validation, the model predicted progression to ophthalmopathy with just under 71% sensitivity and 72% to 75% specificity, a median of around six months before onset.

The CDR3 holds 15 amino acids from the cysteine to the phenylalanine. The entry retains the CDR3 DNA only, 45 bases that are in frame from base 1. Trimming takes 5 bases off V and 12 bases off J; junction bases not matched to a gene: 14. As encoded in the germline V gene, CDR1 is SGHVS while CDR2 is FNYEAQ. A patient counted as having stable Graves' hyperthyroidism if no progression to ophthalmopathy occurred over 18 months of follow-up. The hyperthyroidism patients were between 18 and 65 years old and newly diagnosed, with a disease duration of less than 2 months. Any patient with an uncontrolled infection, another autoimmune disease, pregnancy or lactation was excluded. Diagnoses were based on clinical symptoms, serum thyroxine and TRAb, thyroid ultrasound and orbital computed tomography. Trizol reagent was used to extract total RNA, and RNA quality was then checked on an Agilent 2100 Bioanalyzer.

Remarks on this clonotype: What antigen it recognizes has not been identified. Within one base of it there is no much larger clone, and no base qualities were kept.

The V gene is TRBV7-6 and the J gene is TRBJ1-5, and 9 junctional nucleotides match TRBD1. This clonotype was obtained from a woman aged 30 to 39 with Graves' hyperthyroidism. Sequencing was performed on peripheral blood or thyroid tissue (not recorded which). The DNA is as follows: TGTGCCAGCAGCCTTTACAGGGGGCTGGAGGGGTACCAGCATTTT. Its protein reads: CASSLYRGLEGYQHF.